The present entry profiles one T cell receptor (beta chain) with its context. V was clipped by 3 bases and J by 2 bases; unmatched bases: 5. The CDR3 totals 15 residues. Per the germline V gene, CDR1 is MNHEY and CDR2 is SMNVEV (reference sequence). The data originate from a study of cytomegalovirus exposure and HLA in healthy donors. Vbeta (60) and Jbeta (13) primers were used in the PCR. Clones were sequenced by immunoSEQ multiplex PCR, and TCRdb holds only the in-frame ones, with some missing. The sample lists more than 90,000 clones; more than 55% were seen once. The sequence came from a boy between 10 and 17 years old in good health and CMV-seropositive. J is TRBJ2-7 and V is TRBV27, with 9 bases matching TRBD1. The sequenced sample consisted of PBMCs. The CDR3 nucleotides read TGTGCCAGCAGTTTTGGCGGGACAGGGCCCTACGAGCAGTACTTC. It translates to CASSFGGTGPYEQYF.